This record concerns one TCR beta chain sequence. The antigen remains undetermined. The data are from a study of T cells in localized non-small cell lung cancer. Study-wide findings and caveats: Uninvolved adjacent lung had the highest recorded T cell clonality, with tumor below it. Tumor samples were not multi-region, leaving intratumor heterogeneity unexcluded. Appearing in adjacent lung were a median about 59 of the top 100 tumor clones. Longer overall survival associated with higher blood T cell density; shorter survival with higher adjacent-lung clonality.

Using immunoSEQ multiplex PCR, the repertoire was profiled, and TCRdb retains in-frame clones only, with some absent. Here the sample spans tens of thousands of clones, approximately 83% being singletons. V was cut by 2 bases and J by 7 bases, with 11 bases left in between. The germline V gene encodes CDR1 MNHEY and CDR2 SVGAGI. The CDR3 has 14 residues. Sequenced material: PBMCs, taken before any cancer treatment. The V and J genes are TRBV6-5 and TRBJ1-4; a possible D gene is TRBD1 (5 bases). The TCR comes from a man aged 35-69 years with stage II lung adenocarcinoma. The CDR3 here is CASSYGGKGEKLFF. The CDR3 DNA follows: TGTGCCAGCAGTTACGGGGGAAAGGGTGAAAAACTGTTTTTT.